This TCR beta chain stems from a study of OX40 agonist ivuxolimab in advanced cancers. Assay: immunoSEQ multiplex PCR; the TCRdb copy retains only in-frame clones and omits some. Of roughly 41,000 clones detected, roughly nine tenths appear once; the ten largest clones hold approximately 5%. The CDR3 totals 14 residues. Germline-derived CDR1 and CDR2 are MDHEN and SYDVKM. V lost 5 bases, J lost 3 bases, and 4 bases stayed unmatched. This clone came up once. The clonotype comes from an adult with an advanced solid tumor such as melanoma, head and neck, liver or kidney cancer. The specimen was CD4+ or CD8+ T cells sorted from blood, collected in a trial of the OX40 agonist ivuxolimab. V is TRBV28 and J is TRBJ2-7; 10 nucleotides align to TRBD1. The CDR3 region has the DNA TGTGCCAGCAGTGACCGGGACAGGGGCTACGAGCAGTACTTC. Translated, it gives CASSDRDRGYEQYF. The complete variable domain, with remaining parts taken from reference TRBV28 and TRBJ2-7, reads DVKVTQSSRYLVKRTGEKVFLECVQDMDHENMFWYRQDPGLGLRLIYFSYDVKMKEKGDIPEGYSVSREKKERFSLILESASTNQTSMYLCASSDRDRGYEQYFGPGTRLTVT.